This T cell receptor beta chain was profiled in a study of monozygotic twins with inflammatory bowel disease. General observations from the study: Clonotypes shared with others were fewer in IBD patients than in healthy twins, especially with disease activity. Part of the variability in patient repertoires may have come from differing immunosuppressive treatments.

TCRdb reprocessed the 5' RACE reads, with one entry per CDR3 protein and no DNA. Its listing shows 160,000 or so distinct CDR3 sequences. Donors gave about 2.6 ml of blood apiece. Whole blood without T cell sorting served as the source of isolated total RNA. To note about this clonotype: Its antigen is unknown.

The CDR3 loop spans 15 amino acids. Looked up from germline, CDR1 is DFQATT and CDR2 is SNEGSKA (reference sequence). The sequencing input was blood. This clonotype was sampled from a human donor with ulcerative colitis or Crohn's disease, or a healthy co-twin of an affected twin (not recorded which). The chain employs TRBV20-1 and TRBJ2-2; TCRdb reports TRBD1, a call that lacks DNA to check it against. The CDR3 loop reads CSARGPGRSAGELFF.